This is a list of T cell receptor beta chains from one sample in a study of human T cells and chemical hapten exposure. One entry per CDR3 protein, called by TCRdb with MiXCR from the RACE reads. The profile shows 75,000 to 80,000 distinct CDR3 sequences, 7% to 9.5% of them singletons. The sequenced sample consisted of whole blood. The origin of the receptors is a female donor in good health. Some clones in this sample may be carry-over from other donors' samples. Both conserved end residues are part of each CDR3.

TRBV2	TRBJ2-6	CASSEGASGANVLTF
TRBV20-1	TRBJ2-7	CSAQGGGQGRIYEQYF
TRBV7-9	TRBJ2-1	CASSLSLAGSYNEQFF
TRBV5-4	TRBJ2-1	CASSLRDNEQFF
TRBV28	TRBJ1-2	CASRAPGTGYGYTF
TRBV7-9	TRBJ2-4	CASSRGRTNIQYF
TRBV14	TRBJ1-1	CASSQSSKTTEAFF
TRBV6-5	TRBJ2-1	CASSPAPNRQFF
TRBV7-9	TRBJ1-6	CASSPAGSSKSPLHF
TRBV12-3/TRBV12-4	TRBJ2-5	CASTEYRLDATQYF
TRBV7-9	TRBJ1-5	CASSQGTVQPQHF
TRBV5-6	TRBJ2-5	CASSPRKDSGQETQYF
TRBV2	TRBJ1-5	CASRGGVFGGNQPQHF
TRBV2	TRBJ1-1	CASKHKGQVMNTEAFF
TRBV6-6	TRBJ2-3	CASSRGLAGGADTQYF
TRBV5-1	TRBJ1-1	CASSLTDTEAFF
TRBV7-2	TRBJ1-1	CASSLDPYQKVAFF
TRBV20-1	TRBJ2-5	CSAKAGLVQETQYF
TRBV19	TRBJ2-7	CASSPLRDLLSYEQYF
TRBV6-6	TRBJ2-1	CASRKGDEQFF
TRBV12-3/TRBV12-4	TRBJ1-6	CASSLGQGNSPLHF
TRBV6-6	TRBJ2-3	CASSYSLVKGGTDTQYF
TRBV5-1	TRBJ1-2	CASSRGQGHYGYTF
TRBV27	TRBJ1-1	CASSYVGDRGNTEAFF
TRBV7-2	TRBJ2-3	CASSRSGDSTDTQYF
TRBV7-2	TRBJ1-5	CASSRDRGGQPQHF
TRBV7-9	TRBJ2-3	CASSFGSRTDTQYF
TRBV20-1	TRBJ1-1	CRTTDPRRTEAFF
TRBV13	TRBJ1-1	CASRVLNTEAFF
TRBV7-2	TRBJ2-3	CASSLVAGSTDTQYF
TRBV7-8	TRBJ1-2	CASSSIRDRNYGYTF
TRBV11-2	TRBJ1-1	CASSQRWTEAFF
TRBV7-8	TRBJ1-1	CASTRDRNTEAFF
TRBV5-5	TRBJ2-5	CASSLYSEETQYF
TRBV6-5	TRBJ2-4	CASSPTVIAKNIQYF
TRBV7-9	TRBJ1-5	CASSLVRVRGQPQHF
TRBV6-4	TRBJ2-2	CASSDQSNTGELFF
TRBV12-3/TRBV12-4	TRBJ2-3	CASTPQGAVADTQYF
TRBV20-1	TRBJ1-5	CSARIRNQPQHF
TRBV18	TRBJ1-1	CASSVGPGGSEAFF
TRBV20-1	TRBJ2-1	CSAPFLGLAGGYNEQFF
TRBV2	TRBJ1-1	CASSEANTEAFF
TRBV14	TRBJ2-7	CASSQPGQGPDEQYF